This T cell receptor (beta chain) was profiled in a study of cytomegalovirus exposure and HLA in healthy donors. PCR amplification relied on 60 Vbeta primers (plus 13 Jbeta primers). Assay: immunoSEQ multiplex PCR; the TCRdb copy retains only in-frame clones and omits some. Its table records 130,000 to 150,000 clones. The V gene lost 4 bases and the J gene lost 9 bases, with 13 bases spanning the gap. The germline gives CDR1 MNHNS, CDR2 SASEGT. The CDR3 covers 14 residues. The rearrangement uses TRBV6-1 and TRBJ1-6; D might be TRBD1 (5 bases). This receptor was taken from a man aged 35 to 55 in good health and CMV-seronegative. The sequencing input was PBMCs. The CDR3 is CASSGGGSFSPLHF. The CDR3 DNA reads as TGTGCCAGCAGTGGGGGGGGATCGTTTTCACCCCTCCACTTT.